In its sample, the clone carrying this T cell receptor (beta chain) was seen a few times. No antigen is known for it. The CDR3 is made up of 16 amino acids. The germline V gene has CDR1 LNHDA and CDR2 SQIVND (reference sequence). The germline V and J ends were trimmed by 0 bases and 5 bases, with 16 bases remaining between them. The treatment here: approximately nine-day PBMC culture with coronavirus spike peptide pools or control peptides (ViraFEST assay). This entry is derived from a study of vaccination and CD4 T cells after COVID-19. Sequence data for DNA of cultured CD4+ T cells were generated by the Oncomine TCR Beta short-read assay. TCRdb reprocessed the PCR reads with MiXCR, giving one entry per CDR3 protein. The sample lists almost 20,000 distinct CDR3 sequences, less than 65% occurring once.

This receptor was obtained from a human donor who had recovered from COVID-19. The sample in question was CD4+ T cells from blood, cultured in vitro, obtained after SARS-CoV-2 vaccination. V is TRBV19 and J is TRBJ2-5; D may be TRBD2 (5 bases). The DNA of the CDR3 is TGTGCCAGTAGTATAGATCATGGACTCCGTGCCGAGACCCAGTACTTC. Protein: CASSIDHGLRAETQYF.